One and the same sample provided the 14 T cell receptor beta chains below, sequenced in a study of T cells in localized non-small cell lung cancer (dated by TCRdb to the early 2020s). The library was prepared using the immunoSEQ multiplex PCR assay. TCRdb re-hosts the immuneACCESS table, in-frame sequences only. Its copies lack some clones; in the studies checked, an unresolved V gene accounts for under half of them, and the cause for the rest is not known. The sample profile shows 75,000 to 90,000 clones; roughly 86% of them were found once. The ten largest make up approximately 3% of the sample. Sample: peripheral blood, taken before any cancer treatment. Source of these receptors: a man aged 40 to 75 with stage I lung adenocarcinoma.

V is TRBV27 and J is TRBJ2-6, with 8 bases identical to TRBD2. The CDR3 spans 18 residues. V was clipped by 6 bases and J by 0 bases; unmatched bases: 10. Germline V gene lookup returns CDR1 MNHEY and CDR2 SMNVEV (reference sequence). CDR3 in DNA: TGTGCCAGCAGACCTGGTGCGGGGGGTAACTCTGGGGCCAACGTCCTGACTTTC. Translating it yields CASRPGAGGNSGANVLTF.

CDR3 sequence (DNA): TGTGCCAGCAGCCGTACAGGGGCTGACACTGAAGCTTTCTTT. Translated: CASSRTGADTEAFF. The chain carries TRBV7-2 and TRBJ1-1, with TRBD1 matching over 7 bases. The CDR3 is made up of 14 amino acids. Germline values: CDR1 SGHTA, CDR2 FQGNSA. V dropped 5 bases and J dropped 3; count of bases not matched to a gene: 6.

This chain connects TRBV7-9 to TRBJ1-3; D is possibly TRBD1 (6 bases). The CDR3 is 18 residues long. V was shortened by 0 bases and J by 0 bases, with 15 bases between the two germline ends. Germline V gives CDR1 SEHNR, CDR2 FQNEAQ (reference sequence). The DNA of the CDR3 is TGTGCCAGCAGCTTAGCGTTACTTACAGGGCCCTCTGGAAACACCATATATTTT. Translation gives CASSLALLTGPSGNTIYF.

This chain joins TRBV19 and TRBJ2-7; 10 nucleotides match TRBD2. The CDR3 consists of 15 residues. The ends lost 5 bases at V and 5 bases at J; junction bases unmatched: 9. CDR1 is LNHDA and CDR2 is SQIVND in the germline V gene (reference sequence). The chain's CDR3 is CASSPRAGGVHEQYF. The CDR3 bases are TGTGCCAGTAGTCCCCGAGCGGGAGGGGTCCACGAGCAGTACTTC.

The V and J genes are TRBV5-1 and TRBJ1-1, with TRBD1 matching 11 bases. From germline, CDR1 is SGHRS and CDR2 YFSETQ. The length of the CDR3 is 18 residues. Trimming took 4 bases from V and 3 from J; bases not matched to a gene: 14. The CDR3 region has the DNA TGCGCCAGCAGCCTCCGGACAGGGGGCGCTGACCCTTACACTGAAGCTTTCTTT. Its protein product is CASSLRTGGADPYTEAFF.

This clone has only one observation. The chain has TRBV6-1 and TRBJ2-7, with 8 nucleotides matching TRBD1. Germline V gene data show CDR1 as MNHNS and CDR2 as SASEGT. The CDR3 spans 14 residues. V dropped 5 bases and J dropped 3; count of bases not matched to a gene: 6. CDR3 sequence reads: CASSRADRVYEQYF. The CDR3 DNA is TGTGCCAGCAGTCGAGCGGACAGGGTCTACGAGCAGTACTTC.

The CDR3 nucleotides are TGTGCCAGCAGCCCCCTGGGACCGGAACAAGAGACCCAGTACTTC. Translated, it gives CASSPLGPEQETQYF. This sequence joins TRBV7-3 and TRBJ2-5; D could derive from TRBD1 or TRBD2 (5 bases each). Trimming removed 5 bases from V and 2 bases from J, with 15 bases in between. The CDR3 spans 15 residues. Germline V gene lookup returns CDR1 SGHTA and CDR2 FQGTGA.

This chain links TRBV15 with TRBJ1-5; possible D gene TRBD1, 5 bases. Looked up from germline, CDR1 is LNHNV and CDR2 is YYDKDF (reference sequence). This CDR3 is 14 amino acids long. The V end lost 3 bases, the J end lost 4 bases, and 10 bases lay between the germline ends. CDR3 bases: TGTGCCACCAGCAGCGGACAAACTAATCAGCCCCAGCATTTT. The encoded protein is CATSSGQTNQPQHF.

This chain uses TRBV19 with TRBJ1-2; D gene uncertain. From germline, CDR1 is LNHDA and CDR2 SQIVND (reference sequence). The CDR3 is 14 amino acids. The V end was cut by 3 bases, the J end by 6 bases, with 14 bases between. CDR3 residues: CASSIISMVNGYTF. The CDR3 coding sequence is TGTGCCAGTAGTATTATTTCTATGGTTAATGGCTACACCTTC.

CDR3 in DNA: TGTGCCAGCAGTTACTCCACCGGCGCAGGGGAAAAACTGTTTTTT. Its translation: CASSYSTGAGEKLFF. The chain has TRBV6-6 and TRBJ1-4, with D maybe TRBD1 (5 bases). Germline loops: CDR1 MNHNY, CDR2 SVGAGI (reference sequence). The V and J ends lost 0 bases and 8 bases respectively, with 13 bases between them. The CDR3 runs 15 residues.

The rearrangement uses TRBV15 and TRBJ2-1; D remains unclear. This CDR3 is built from 15 residues. Per germline, CDR1 LNHNV and CDR2 YYDKDF (reference sequence). CDR3 loop: CATWPDKSSYNEQFF. In DNA, the CDR3 is TGTGCGACCTGGCCAGACAAGAGCTCCTACAATGAGCAGTTCTTC.

The V gene is TRBV9, the J gene TRBJ2-7, with D perhaps assigned TRBD1 or TRBD2 (5 bases each). CDR1 and CDR2 from the germline V gene are SGDLS and YYNGEE. The CDR3 extends over 13 amino acids. V lost 0 bases to trimming and J lost 3 bases, with 7 bases between them. In nucleotides, the CDR3 is TGTGCCAGCAGCGTAGGGGGGATCTACGAGCAGTACTTC. Translated, it gives CASSVGGIYEQYF.

This sequence joins TRBV30 and TRBJ1-2; 10 nucleotides agree with TRBD1. J lost 4 bases, V lost 2 bases, and 7 bases had no gene match. Germline lookup yields CDR1 GTSNPN and CDR2 SVGIG (reference sequence). CDR3 size: 15 residues. The CDR3 nucleotides are TGTGCCTGGAGTTCACCGGGACAGGGGATCTATGGCTACACCTTC. Translating gives CAWSSPGQGIYGYTF.

This clone was counted once. V and J are TRBV27 and TRBJ2-3, with D perhaps TRBD2 (5 bases). This CDR3 is 13 amino acids long. V shed 5 bases and J shed 8 bases, with 14 bases lying between them. Germline CDR1 reads MNHEY; CDR2 reads SMNVEV (reference sequence). CDR3 sequence reads: CASSAPLGGTQYF. In DNA, the CDR3 is TGTGCCAGCAGTGCCCCACTAGGAGGTACGCAGTATTTT.